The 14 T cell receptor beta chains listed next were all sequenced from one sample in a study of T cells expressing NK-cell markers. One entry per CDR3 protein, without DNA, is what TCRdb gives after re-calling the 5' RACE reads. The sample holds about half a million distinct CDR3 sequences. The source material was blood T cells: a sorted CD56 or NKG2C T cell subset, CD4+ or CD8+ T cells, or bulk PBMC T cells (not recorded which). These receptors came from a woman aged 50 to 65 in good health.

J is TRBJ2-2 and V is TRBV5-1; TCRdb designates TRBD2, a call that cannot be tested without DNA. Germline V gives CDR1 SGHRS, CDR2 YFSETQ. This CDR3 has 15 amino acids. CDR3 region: CASSFGSANTGELFF.

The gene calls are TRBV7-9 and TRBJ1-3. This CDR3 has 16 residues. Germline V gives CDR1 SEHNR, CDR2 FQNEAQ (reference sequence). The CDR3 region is CASSLTSGQLRNTIYF.

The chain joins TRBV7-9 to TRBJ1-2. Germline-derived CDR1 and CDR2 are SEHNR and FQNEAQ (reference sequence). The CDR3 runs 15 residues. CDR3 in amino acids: CASSLASQSNYGYTF.

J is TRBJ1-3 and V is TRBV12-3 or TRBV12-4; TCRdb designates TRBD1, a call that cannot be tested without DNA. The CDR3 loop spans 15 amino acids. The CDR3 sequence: CASSGTGDGRNTIYF.

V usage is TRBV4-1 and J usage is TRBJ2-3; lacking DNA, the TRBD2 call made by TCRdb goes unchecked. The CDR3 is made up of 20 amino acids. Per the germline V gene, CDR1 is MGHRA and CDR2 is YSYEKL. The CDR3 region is CASSQEPPHLAGGAKDTQYF.

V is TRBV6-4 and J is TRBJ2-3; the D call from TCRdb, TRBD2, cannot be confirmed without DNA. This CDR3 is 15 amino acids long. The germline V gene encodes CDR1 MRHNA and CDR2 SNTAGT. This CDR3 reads CASSDTGGRADTQYF.

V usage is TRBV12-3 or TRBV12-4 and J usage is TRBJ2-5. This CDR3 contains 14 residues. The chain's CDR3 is CASSLVLIQETQYF.

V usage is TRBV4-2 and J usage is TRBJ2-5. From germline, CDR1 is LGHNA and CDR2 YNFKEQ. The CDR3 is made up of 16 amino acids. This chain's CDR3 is CASSQEGISIQETQYF.

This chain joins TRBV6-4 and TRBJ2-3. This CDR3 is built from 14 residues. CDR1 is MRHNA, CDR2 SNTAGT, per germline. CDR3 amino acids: CASSDSITTDTQYF.

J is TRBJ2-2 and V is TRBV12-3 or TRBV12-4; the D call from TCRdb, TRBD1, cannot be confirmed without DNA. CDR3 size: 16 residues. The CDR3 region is CASSPSDRGGTGELFF.

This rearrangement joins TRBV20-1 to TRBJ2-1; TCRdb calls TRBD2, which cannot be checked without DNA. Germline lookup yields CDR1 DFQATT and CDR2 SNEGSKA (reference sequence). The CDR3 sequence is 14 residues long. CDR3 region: CSARGLAGFSEQFF.

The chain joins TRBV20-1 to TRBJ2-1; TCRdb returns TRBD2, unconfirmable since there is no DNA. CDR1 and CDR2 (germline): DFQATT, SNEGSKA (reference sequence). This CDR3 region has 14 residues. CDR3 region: CSALKREGSNEQFF.

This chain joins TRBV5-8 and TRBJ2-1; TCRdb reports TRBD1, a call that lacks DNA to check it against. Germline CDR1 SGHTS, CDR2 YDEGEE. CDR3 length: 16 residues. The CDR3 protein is CASSPIFPGSYNEQFF.

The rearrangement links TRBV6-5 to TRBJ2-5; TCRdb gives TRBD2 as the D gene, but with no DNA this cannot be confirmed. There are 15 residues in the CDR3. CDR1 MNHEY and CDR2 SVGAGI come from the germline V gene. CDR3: CAARGPAGGRETQYF.